A single sample gave rise to the 19 T cell receptor beta chains below, sequenced in a study of T cells expressing NK-cell markers. TCRdb reprocessed the 5' RACE reads and stores each CDR3 protein as one record, lacking DNA. The sample table sets out 160,000 or so distinct CDR3 sequences. The sample consisted of blood T cells: a sorted CD56 or NKG2C T cell subset, CD4+ or CD8+ T cells, or bulk PBMC T cells (not recorded which). The receptors derive from a woman aged 18 to 75 in good health.

The rearrangement links TRBV7-9 to TRBJ2-7; TCRdb's D call, TRBD1, is unchecked because there is no DNA. This CDR3 contains 15 residues. CDR1 is SEHNR and CDR2 is FQNEAQ in the germline V gene (reference sequence). The CDR3 loop reads CASSPGTGGKYEQYF.

J is TRBJ1-4 and V is TRBV16; TCRdb reports TRBD1, a call that lacks DNA to check it against. Germline CDR1 is KGHSY and CDR2 is FQNENV. The CDR3 has 16 amino acids. CDR3 amino acids: CASSQGKGAANEKLFF.

The V call is TRBV5-1, the J call TRBJ2-5; TCRdb reports TRBD2, a call that lacks DNA to check it against. The CDR3 extends over 17 amino acids. Looked up from germline, CDR1 is SGHRS and CDR2 is YFSETQ. CDR3 protein: CASSLSPAGSYQETQYF.

The chain combines TRBV7-8 with TRBJ1-4. Looked up from germline, CDR1 is SGHVS and CDR2 is FQNEAQ. The CDR3 is 15 residues long. The CDR3 loop is CASSLQGATNEKLFF.

V is TRBV5-1 and J is TRBJ2-3; the TRBD2 assignment by TCRdb is unverifiable without DNA. The germline V gene has CDR1 SGHRS and CDR2 YFSETQ. There are 16 residues in the CDR3. This CDR3 reads CASSLESSLSTDTQYF. Full variable domain (remainder filled in from reference TRBV5-1 and TRBJ2-3): KAGVTQTPRYLIKTRGQQVTLSCSPISGHRSVSWYQQTPGQGLQFLFEYFSETQRNKGNFPGRFSGRQFSNSRSEMNVSTLELGDSALYLCASSLESSLSTDTQYFGPGTRLTVL.

The chain carries TRBV9 and TRBJ2-1; TCRdb returns TRBD1, unconfirmable since there is no DNA. CDR1 and CDR2 (germline): SGDLS, YYNGEE. The CDR3 runs to 16 residues. CDR3 residues: CASSQGGAGVGDEQFF.

V usage is TRBV20-1 and J usage is TRBJ2-3; the D call of TRBD2 rests on TCRdb alone, since no DNA is present to check it. The CDR3 is made up of 16 amino acids. Per germline, CDR1 DFQATT and CDR2 SNEGSKA (reference sequence). CDR3 amino acids: CSASGLKREGLDTQYF.

The rearrangement links TRBV20-1 to TRBJ2-7. The CDR3 length is 13 residues. The germline V gene encodes CDR1 DFQATT and CDR2 SNEGSKA (reference sequence). The CDR3: CSAPITTTYEQYF.

This chain uses TRBV10-2 with TRBJ2-7. The CDR3 is 13 residues long. CDR1 and CDR2 from the germline V gene are WSHSY and SAAADI. The CDR3 region is CASSVLETYEQYF.

The chain uses TRBV3-1 and TRBJ2-1; the D gene TCRdb calls, TRBD1, cannot be checked with no DNA. Germline V gene sequence: CDR1 LGHDT, CDR2 YNNKEL (reference sequence). The CDR3 has 14 residues. The CDR3 protein is CASSYRAQANEQFF.

The J gene is TRBJ2-2, the V gene TRBV24-1; TCRdb's D call of TRBD1 is untestable without DNA. Germline lookup yields CDR1 KGHDR and CDR2 SFDVKD. The CDR3 extends over 16 amino acids. CDR3: CATSERTGLDTGELFF.

The J gene is TRBJ2-7, the V gene TRBV12-3 or TRBV12-4; TCRdb's D call of TRBD2 is untestable without DNA. This CDR3 has 16 amino acids. CDR3: CASSLEVLAGGNEQYF.

The CDR3 is CASSPGHNQPQHF. The chain recombines TRBV19 with TRBJ1-5; TCRdb returns TRBD1, unconfirmable since there is no DNA. Per the germline V gene, CDR1 is LNHDA and CDR2 is SQIVND (reference sequence). The length of the CDR3 is 13 residues.

The genes are TRBV27 and TRBJ2-1; lacking DNA, the TRBD1 call made by TCRdb goes unchecked. CDR1 is MNHEY and CDR2 is SMNVEV in the germline V gene (reference sequence). The CDR3 runs to 14 residues. This chain's CDR3 is CASSFPGQKNEQFF.

The CDR3 is CASSLRLTGSTYEQYF. The V call is TRBV13, the J call TRBJ2-7; the TRBD1 assignment by TCRdb is unverifiable without DNA. The CDR3 spans 16 residues. CDR1 is PRHDT and CDR2 is FYEKMQ in the germline V gene (reference sequence).

This chain connects TRBV5-5 to TRBJ2-7; TCRdb lists TRBD2, though no DNA is available to test this call. From germline, CDR1 is SGHKS and CDR2 YYEKEE (reference sequence). The CDR3 is 15 residues long. CDR3 loop: CASSPTGTSGTEQYF. Full variable domain (rest looked up from reference TRBV5-5 and TRBJ2-7): DAGVTQSPTHLIKTRGQQVTLRCSPISGHKSVSWYQQVLGQGPQFIFQYYEKEERGRGNFPDRFSARQFPNYSSELNVNALLLGDSALYLCASSPTGTSGTEQYFGPGTRLTVT.

This chain connects TRBV3-1 to TRBJ1-4; TCRdb calls TRBD1, which cannot be checked without DNA. CDR1 is LGHDT, CDR2 YNNKEL, per germline (reference sequence). The CDR3 is 16 amino acids. The chain's CDR3 is CASSQGAYRGAEKLFF.

The CDR3 is CASSPGTATYEQYF. This chain connects TRBV5-6 to TRBJ2-7; the TRBD1 assignment by TCRdb is unverifiable without DNA. The CDR3 totals 14 residues. Germline V gene lookup returns CDR1 SGHDT and CDR2 YYEEEE.

The chain's CDR3 is CASSETGGWGTEAFF. The chain couples TRBV25-1 to TRBJ1-1; TCRdb indicates TRBD1, and absent DNA this call remains unverified. The length of the CDR3 is 15 residues. Germline CDR1 is MGHDK and CDR2 is SYGVNS.